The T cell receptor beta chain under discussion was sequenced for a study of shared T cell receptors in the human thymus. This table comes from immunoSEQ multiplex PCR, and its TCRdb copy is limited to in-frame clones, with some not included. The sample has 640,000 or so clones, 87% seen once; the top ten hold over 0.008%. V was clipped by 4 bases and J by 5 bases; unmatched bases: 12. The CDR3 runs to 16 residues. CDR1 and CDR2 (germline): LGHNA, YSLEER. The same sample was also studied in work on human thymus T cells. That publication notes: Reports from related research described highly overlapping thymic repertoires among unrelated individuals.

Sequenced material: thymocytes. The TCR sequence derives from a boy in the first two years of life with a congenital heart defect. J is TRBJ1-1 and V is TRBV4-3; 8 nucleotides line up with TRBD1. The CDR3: CASSRAQGAFWTEAFF. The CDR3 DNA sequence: TGCGCCAGCAGCCGAGCGCAGGGGGCGTTTTGGACTGAAGCTTTCTTT.